This T cell receptor (beta chain) was identified in a study of post-analysis software for immune sequencing data (dated by TCRdb to between 2015 and 2017). At the level of the whole study: Relapsing-remitting, secondary progressive and progressive-relapsing multiple sclerosis were recorded as disease courses, and subtype annotation was lacking for some patients. A subset of samples was prepared in parallel using single-end sample barcoding, then pooled and co-amplified after Illumina adapter ligation. The multiple sclerosis patient repertoires were compared with more than 9 previously published healthy control repertoires from donors aged 6 to 25 years. What the study reported, not specific to this receptor: Multiple sclerosis patients had significantly lower normalized Chao1 diversity than controls, a result that suggests substantial peripheral T-cell clonal expansion. Patients showed significantly higher frequencies than controls for 4 or 5 TRBV segments, among them TRBV5-6, TRBV5-1 and TRBV20-1. Direct clustering with F measure revealed strong co-clustering of samples prepared in the same batch, which led to a batch-effect correction. The control group was slightly older than the multiple sclerosis patient group.

Libraries were prepared through PCR. Reads for this sample came from an Illumina HiSeq 2500. Unique molecular identifiers were incorporated into TCR beta cDNA libraries to reduce PCR and sequencing biases. Roughly 500,000 cDNA molecules were obtained for every 1 to 10 million input T cells, so each molecule roughly corresponded to one T cell. The same protocol used for the earlier healthy control dataset was applied to prepare and sequence the patient libraries. Within a given batch, samples were prepared together, multiplexed and sequenced on the same HiSeq lane. In the authors' own workflow: Raw barcoded reads were processed with MIGEC, discarding single-read molecular identifier groups before consensus assembly and CDR3 extraction. Clonotype tables were post-analysed with VDJtools, normalizing diversity by down-sampling all datasets to the smallest sample size. In repertoire overlap clustering, CDR3 amino acid sequences, but not nucleotide sequences, were matched to correct batch-related cross-sample contamination. TCRdb applied fastp at Q25 and MiXCR to the public reads, then kept only in-frame beta chains. Identical CDR3 proteins give one entry, which carries the most common genes and DNA. TCRdb, not the original authors, processed these V and J calls. The sample yields approximately 660,000 distinct CDR3 sequences; approximately 60% were counted once. The top ten hold approximately 10% of the sample.

Trimming removed 4 bases from V and 2 bases from J; the gene matches leave 8 bases unexplained. The germline V gene yields ENHRY for CDR1 and SYGVKD for CDR2. CDR3 length: 16 amino acids, cysteine to phenylalanine. Only CDR3 DNA remains: 48 bases, in frame from the first base. TCR beta repertoires were profiled from peripheral blood of approximately 13 young patients with multiple sclerosis to demonstrate the VDJtools post-analysis software. The patients with multiple sclerosis were children and adolescents between roughly 6 and 17 years of age. Concerning this clonotype itself: It has no known antigen specificity. The sample holds no much larger clone one base away, and base qualities are not on file.

Recombination connected TRBV10-3 to TRBJ2-5; TRBD2 fits 9 bases in the junction. The sequencing sample was made of blood. The clonotype originates from a girl aged 2-15 years with multiple sclerosis. The nucleotide sequence reads as follows: TGTGCCATCAGTGGACGACGGCGGGGGGGACAAGAGACCCAGTACTTC. Protein translation: CAISGRRRGGQETQYF.